Below, 29 T cell receptor beta chains from the same sample are listed, as sequenced in a study of T-cell reconstitution after alpha-beta-depleted transplantation in children. Library preparation (for TCRbeta) was performed with unique molecular identifiers. TCRdb reprocessed the PCR reads via MiXCR and lists one record per CDR3 protein. The sample shows some 640,000 distinct CDR3 sequences, roughly 15% of them seen only once. This sample comprised PBMCs from the stem cell graft donor, obtained from the stem cell graft. These TCRs come from a human donor who donated a stem cell graft to a child with acute myeloid leukemia.

This clonotype has at least ten counts. The chain is built from TRBV12-3 or TRBV12-4 and TRBJ2-5, with 7 bases that match TRBD2. The ends lost 7 bases at V and 3 bases at J; junction bases unmatched: 5. The CDR3 extends over 13 amino acids. CDR3 DNA sequence: TGTGCCAGCACCGACCGGGGGGAAGAGACCCAGTACTTC. This codes for CASTDRGEETQYF.

For this clonotype: A much bigger clone sits one base away, suggesting this may be a read error. The chain links TRBV7-2 to TRBJ1-2; D is uncertain. The germline V gene has CDR1 SGHTA and CDR2 FQGNSA. This CDR3 is built from 12 residues. The CDR3 DNA reads as TGTGCCAGCAGCTTAGTATTGGAAGGCTACGCCTTC. It yields the protein CASSLVLEGYAF.

This clonotype was detected only a few times. The rearrangement joins TRBV5-1 to TRBJ1-4; 8 bases line up with TRBD1. This CDR3 comprises 14 residues. Germline loops: CDR1 SGHRS, CDR2 YFSETQ. V was clipped by 4 bases and J by 6 bases; unmatched bases: 5. This CDR3 is CASSRTGYDEKLFF. For the CDR3, the DNA is TGCGCCAGCAGCCGGACAGGGTACGATGAAAAACTGTTTTTT.

Comment on this clonotype: It may be a read error: a sequence one base away is much more abundant. The V call is TRBV20-1, the J call TRBJ1-2; D is ambiguous. The V gene's germline CDR1 is DFQATT and CDR2 SNEGSKA (reference sequence). The CDR3 is 13 residues long. Trimming cost V 6 bases and J 3 bases, with 14 bases left between them. CDR3 DNA sequence: TGCAGTGCCCCACGGGGAAGTCACTATGGCTACACCTTC. Protein: CSAPRGSHYGYTF.

The chain carries TRBV6-2 or TRBV6-3 and TRBJ2-5, with 10 nucleotides matching TRBD2. Looked up from germline, CDR1 is MNHEY and CDR2 is SVGEGT. With 2 bases clipped from V and 5 bases from J, the junction kept 11 bases outside the gene matches. The CDR3 has 17 amino acids. This CDR3 is CASSYNPAGGPEETQYF. DNA of the CDR3: TGTGCCAGCAGTTACAACCCAGCGGGGGGGCCAGAGGAGACCCAGTACTTC.

This clonotype was picked up many times. The rearrangement links TRBV29-1 to TRBJ1-2; TRBD1 agrees at 9 bases. Trimming at V came to 6 bases and at J to 8 bases, leaving 7 bases not matched to a gene. Germline V lookup: CDR1 SQVTM, CDR2 ANQGSEA. The CDR3 spans 12 residues. CDR3 amino acids: CSVLQGAGGYTF. The CDR3 coding sequence is TGCAGCGTCCTACAGGGGGCAGGGGGCTACACCTTC.

The sample holds many counts of this clonotype. This chain connects TRBV29-1 to TRBJ2-3; 8 bases are a match to TRBD1. J lost 1 base, V lost 8 bases, and 11 bases had no gene match. Germline CDR1 SQVTM, CDR2 ANQGSEA. There are 15 residues in the CDR3. CDR3 DNA: TGCAGCACAAGACAGGGGTCGTCCCGCACAGATACGCAGTATTTT. Residues: CSTRQGSSRTDTQYF.

There are many counts of this clonotype. The chain carries TRBV6-1 and TRBJ2-3; tentatively, D is TRBD1 (7 bases). The CDR3 runs to 14 residues. Germline CDR1 reads MNHNS; CDR2 reads SASEGT. Between the trimmed V and J ends, which lost 6 bases and 0 bases, there was a span of 10 bases. CDR3 sequence reads: CASRAGQSTDTQYF. DNA for the CDR3: TGTGCCAGCAGGGCGGGACAGAGCACAGATACGCAGTATTTT.

This clonotype was detected a few times. V usage is TRBV20-1 and J usage is TRBJ2-5; 7 nucleotides align to TRBD2. CDR3 size: 16 residues. CDR1 is DFQATT, CDR2 SNEGSKA, per germline (reference sequence). J gave up 2 bases and V 6 bases, and 15 bases lay outside the gene matches. The CDR3 DNA is TGCAGTGCCCTCCGGGCGGGGGAACCGTTACAAGAGACCCAGTACTTC. It codes for CSALRAGEPLQETQYF.

The rearrangement links TRBV4-3 to TRBJ1-5, with 7 bases lining up with TRBD1. The CDR3 totals 15 residues. In germline, CDR1 is LGHNA, CDR2 YSLEER. Losses at the gene ends were 3 bases for V and 3 bases for J; bases not matched to a gene: 5. CDR3 DNA: TGCGCCAGCAGCCATCGGACAGGAGCCAATCAGCCCCAGCATTTT. Its translation is CASSHRTGANQPQHF.

This clonotype was found many times. The chain has TRBV20-1 and TRBJ2-1; no clear D gene. This CDR3 is 11 amino acids long. Trimming pared 5 bases from V and 9 bases from J, leaving 11 bases between. The germline V gene encodes CDR1 DFQATT and CDR2 SNEGSKA (reference sequence). CDR3 amino acids: CSAPLMGEQFF. CDR3 bases: TGCAGTGCTCCCCTTATGGGTGAGCAGTTCTTC.

This chain links TRBV6-5 with TRBJ2-5; 11 bases align to TRBD2. The CDR3 spans 16 residues. The junction had 3 bases not matched to a gene; V was cut back by 2 bases and J by 1 base. Per germline, CDR1 MNHEY and CDR2 SVGAGI. The CDR3 DNA reads as TGTGCCAGCAGTTACCTGACTAGCGGGGCCCAAGAGACCCAGTACTTC. Protein sequence: CASSYLTSGAQETQYF.

The gene calls are TRBV12-2 and TRBJ2-5; TRBD1 was called by the table and not checked on the DNA. TRBV12-2 is noted as a pseudogene. The CDR3 consists of 17 residues. The CDR3, as DNA: TGTGCAAGTCGCTTAAATCCCTGGCGGGGCAGGGGGGAGACCCAGTACTTC. This sequence encodes CASRLNPWRGRGETQYF.

This clonotype occurred many times. The chain employs TRBV20-1 and TRBJ2-5, with D uncertain. V shed 3 bases and J shed 1 base, with 9 bases lying between them. The germline V gene has CDR1 DFQATT and CDR2 SNEGSKA (reference sequence). CDR3 size: 13 residues. The CDR3, as DNA: TGCAGTGCTAGGACCACCAGCCAAGAGACCCAGTACTTC. Translation gives CSARTTSQETQYF.

On this clonotype: One base away lies a much larger clone, so this may be a sequencing read error. The chain is built from TRBV7-6 and TRBJ2-5; the D is unclear. The CDR3 has 13 amino acids. CDR1 and CDR2 (germline): SGHVS, FNYEAQ. For the CDR3, the DNA is TGTGCCAGCAGCTTAGCGGCCCAAGAGACCCATTACTTC. This translates into CASSLAAQETHYF.

This clonotype has a handful of counts. V and J are TRBV5-5 and TRBJ2-7; the D gene is possibly TRBD1 (6 bases). Germline V gene sequence: CDR1 SGHKS, CDR2 YYEKEE (reference sequence). Trimming stripped 4 bases from V and 3 bases from J, with 23 bases between. This CDR3 spans 17 amino acids. CDR3 in DNA: TGTGCCAGCAGCCCGGACAGCTTAAGTATGATTAGCTACGAGCAGTACTTC. Its translation: CASSPDSLSMISYEQYF. Drawing the rest from reference TRBV5-5 and TRBJ2-7, the complete variable domain is DAGVTQSPTHLIKTRGQQVTLRCSPISGHKSVSWYQQVLGQGPQFIFQYYEKEERGRGNFPDRFSARQFPNYSSELNVNALLLGDSALYLCASSPDSLSMISYEQYFGPGTRLTVT.

The chain employs TRBV7-9 and TRBJ1-2; D is unclear. Trimming removed 2 bases at V and 6 bases at J, with 13 bases between. The CDR3 totals 14 residues. Germline V CDR1 and CDR2: SEHNR, FQNEAQ (reference sequence). The CDR3 is CASSLLGFGDGYTF. The CDR3 nucleotides read TGTGCCAGCAGCTTATTAGGGTTTGGAGATGGCTACACCTTC. The whole variable domain, filled in from reference TRBV7-9 and TRBJ1-2, reads DTGVSQNPRHKITKRGQNVTFRCDPISEHNRLYWYRQTLGQGPEFLTYFQNEAQLEKSRLLSDRFSAERPKGSFSTLEIQRTEQGDSAMYLCASSLLGFGDGYTFGSGTRLTVV.

To note about this clonotype: Germline and junction disagree at one end, which may indicate a read error. The chain has TRBV24-1 and TRBJ2-1; D ambiguous. Germline loops: CDR1 KGHDR, CDR2 SFDVKD. This CDR3 is 14 amino acids long. CDR3 nucleotides: TGTGGCACCAGTGATTTGCAGGCCATTGGTGAGCAGTTCTTC. Translating it yields CGTSDLQAIGEQFF.

The rearrangement uses TRBV24-1 and TRBJ1-2; D is possibly TRBD1 (6 bases). In germline, CDR1 is KGHDR, CDR2 SFDVKD. Trimming cost V 9 bases and J 3 bases, with 19 bases left between them. CDR3 length equals 15 residues. CDR3: CATQPQGPSYYGYTF. CDR3 bases: TGTGCCACCCAACCCCAGGGGCCGAGTTACTATGGCTACACCTTC.

This clonotype has a handful of counts. The chain has TRBV20-1 and TRBJ1-4, with TRBD1 as a possible D gene (5 bases). In germline, CDR1 is DFQATT, CDR2 SNEGSKA (reference sequence). This CDR3 contains 15 residues. Trimming left V 4 bases short and J 7 bases short, with 19 bases between. CDR3 DNA sequence: TGCAGTGCTACCCAGCCCAGGGAAGAGGCTGAAAAACTGTTTTTT. Protein: CSATQPREEAEKLFF.

This clonotype has just a few counts. The chain links TRBV6-5 to TRBJ2-7; the D gene is possibly TRBD1 (5 bases). CDR1 is MNHEY, CDR2 SVGAGI, per germline. V lost 1 base and J 3 bases, leaving 13 bases between the germline ends. The CDR3 consists of 15 residues. CDR3 region: CASSYFTGGLYEQYF. The CDR3 bases are TGTGCCAGCAGTTACTTTACAGGTGGGCTCTACGAGCAGTACTTC.

V gene TRBV9 combines with J gene TRBJ2-5, with a tentative D call TRBD2 (7 bases). CDR1 is SGDLS, CDR2 YYNGEE, per germline. There are 19 residues in the CDR3. Deletions cut 4 bases from V and 3 bases from J, with 28 bases between. The chain's CDR3 is CASSPPGVGGGGSKETQYF. The CDR3 region has the DNA TGTGCCAGCAGCCCACCGGGAGTAGGGGGGGGCGGGAGTAAAGAGACCCAGTACTTC. Using reference TRBV9 and TRBJ2-5 for the parts outside the CDR3, the full variable domain is DSGVTQTPKHLITATGQRVTLRCSPRSGDLSVYWYQQSLDQGLQFLIQYYNGEERAKGNILERFSAQQFPDLHSELNLSSLELGDSALYFCASSPPGVGGGGSKETQYFGPGTRLLVL.

This clonotype was found many times. This sequence joins TRBV6-5 and TRBJ2-7; D may be TRBD1 or TRBD2 (7 bases each). Germline V CDR1 and CDR2: MNHEY, SVGAGI. The ends were cut back, 6 bases at V and 2 bases at J, with 17 bases in the middle. This CDR3 comprises 15 residues. This chain's CDR3 is CASSRGGWNPYEQYF. CDR3 DNA: TGTGCCAGCAGCAGGGGGGGATGGAACCCCTACGAGCAGTACTTC.

This clonotype was detected many times. The rearrangement uses TRBV5-1 and TRBJ2-6; D is perhaps TRBD2 (6 bases). Trimming cost V 5 bases and J 0 bases, with 12 bases left between them. Germline CDR1 reads SGHRS; CDR2 reads YFSETQ. The CDR3 consists of 16 residues. CDR3 DNA: TGCGCCAGCAGTGCGGAGGGGCGCTCTGGGGCCAACGTCCTGACTTTC. Its translation: CASSAEGRSGANVLTF.

In its sample, this clonotype was seen many times. The chain has TRBV29-1 and TRBJ2-1; D perhaps matches TRBD1 (6 bases). Germline values: CDR1 SQVTM, CDR2 ANQGSEA. Trimming cost V 7 bases and J 1 base, with 14 bases left between them. The CDR3 extends over 14 amino acids. This CDR3 reads CSGATGPSYNEQFF. The CDR3 coding sequence is TGCAGCGGTGCAACAGGGCCATCCTACAATGAGCAGTTCTTC.

The V call is TRBV5-6, the J call TRBJ2-7; the D gene could be TRBD1 or TRBD2 (5 bases each). Looked up from germline, CDR1 is SGHDT and CDR2 is YYEEEE. V shed 3 bases and J shed 3 bases, with 16 bases lying between them. CDR3 length: 15 amino acids. The CDR3 nucleotides read TGTGCCAGCAGCTGGGGGAACAGTGTCAACTACGAGCAGTACTTC. This gives the protein CASSWGNSVNYEQYF.

This clonotype was recorded a few times. V gene TRBV4-2 combines with J gene TRBJ1-4; D is possibly TRBD1 (6 bases). Trimming left V 3 bases short and J 4 bases short, with 18 bases between. This CDR3 spans 17 amino acids. The germline CDR1 and CDR2 sequences are LGHNA and YNFKEQ. CDR3 protein: CASSHGTGSPLNEKLFF. CDR3 DNA: TGTGCCAGCAGCCACGGAACAGGGAGCCCGCTTAATGAAAAACTGTTTTTT.

This clonotype was found many times. J is TRBJ2-7 and V is TRBV20-1, with TRBD1 matching 7 bases. This CDR3 contains 15 residues. The V and J ends lost 4 bases and 0 bases, in that order; junction bases with no gene match: 9. Looked up from germline, CDR1 is DFQATT and CDR2 is SNEGSKA (reference sequence). In nucleotides, the CDR3 is TGCAGTGCTACTAATACAGGGGACCTCTCCTACGAGCAGTACGTC. Residues: CSATNTGDLSYEQYV.

There are many counts of this clonotype. The chain carries TRBV29-1 and TRBJ1-3; 8 bases are shared with TRBD1. The J segment lost 0 bases and the V segment lost 6 bases, leaving 4 bases of the junction unmatched. Germline CDR1 reads SQVTM; CDR2 reads ANQGSEA. This CDR3 region has 14 residues. The DNA for the CDR3 is TGCAGCGTGGACAGGGCAGTCTCTGGAAACACCATATATTTT. The encoded protein is CSVDRAVSGNTIYF.